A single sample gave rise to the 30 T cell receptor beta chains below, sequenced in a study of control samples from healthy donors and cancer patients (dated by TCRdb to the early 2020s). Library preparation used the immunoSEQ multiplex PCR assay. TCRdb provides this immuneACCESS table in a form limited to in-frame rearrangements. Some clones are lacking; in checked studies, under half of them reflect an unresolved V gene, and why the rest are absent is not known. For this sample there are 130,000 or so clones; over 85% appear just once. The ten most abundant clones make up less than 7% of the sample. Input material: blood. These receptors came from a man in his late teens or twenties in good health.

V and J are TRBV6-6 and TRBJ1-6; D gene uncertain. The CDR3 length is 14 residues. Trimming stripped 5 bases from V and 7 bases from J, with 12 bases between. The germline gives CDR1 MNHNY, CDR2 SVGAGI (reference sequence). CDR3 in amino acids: CASSLEGPNSPLHF. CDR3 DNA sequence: TGTGCCAGCAGTCTCGAGGGCCCAAATTCACCCCTCCACTTT.

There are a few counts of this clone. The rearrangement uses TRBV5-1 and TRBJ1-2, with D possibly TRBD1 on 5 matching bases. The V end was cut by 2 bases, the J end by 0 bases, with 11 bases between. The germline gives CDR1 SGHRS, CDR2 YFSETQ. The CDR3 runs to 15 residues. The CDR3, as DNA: TGCGCCAGCAGCTTACGGGGGTCGTCTAACTATGGCTACACCTTC. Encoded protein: CASSLRGSSNYGYTF.

The CDR3 bases are TGTGCCAGCAGCCAAGGCGTTAGCGGGGGCGCGAACACCGGGGAGCTGTTTTTT. This codes for CASSQGVSGGANTGELFF. V and J are TRBV4-2 and TRBJ2-2, with TRBD2 matching 9 bases. Germline values: CDR1 LGHNA, CDR2 YNFKEQ. The CDR3 totals 18 residues. V shed 1 base, J shed 0 bases, and the junction held 6 bases outside the gene matches.

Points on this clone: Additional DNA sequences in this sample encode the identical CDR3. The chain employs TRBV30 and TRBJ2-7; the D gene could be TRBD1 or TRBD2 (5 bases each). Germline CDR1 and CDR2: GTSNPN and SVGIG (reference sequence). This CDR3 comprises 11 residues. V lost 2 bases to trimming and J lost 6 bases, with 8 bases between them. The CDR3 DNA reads TGTGCCTGGAGTACAGGAGGCGAGCAGTACTTC. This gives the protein CAWSTGGEQYF.

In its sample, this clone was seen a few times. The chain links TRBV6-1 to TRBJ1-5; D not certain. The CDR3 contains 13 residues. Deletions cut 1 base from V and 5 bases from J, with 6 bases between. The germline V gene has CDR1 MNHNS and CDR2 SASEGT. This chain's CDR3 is CASSEGVDQPQHF. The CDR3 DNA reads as TGTGCCAGCAGTGAAGGAGTAGATCAGCCCCAGCATTTT.

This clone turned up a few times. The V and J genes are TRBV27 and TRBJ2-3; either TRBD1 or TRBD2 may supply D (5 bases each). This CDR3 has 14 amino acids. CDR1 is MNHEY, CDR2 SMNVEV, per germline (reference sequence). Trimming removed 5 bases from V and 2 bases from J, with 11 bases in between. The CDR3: CASSTGRSTDTQYF. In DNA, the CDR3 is TGTGCCAGCAGTACGGGACGGTCCACAGATACGCAGTATTTT.

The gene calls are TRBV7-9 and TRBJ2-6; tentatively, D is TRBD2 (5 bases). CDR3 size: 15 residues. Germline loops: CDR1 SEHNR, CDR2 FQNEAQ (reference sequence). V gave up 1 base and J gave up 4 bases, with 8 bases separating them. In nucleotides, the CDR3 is TGTGCCAGCAGCTTAGGAGGGTACGGGGCCAACGTCCTGACTTTC. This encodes CASSLGGYGANVLTF.

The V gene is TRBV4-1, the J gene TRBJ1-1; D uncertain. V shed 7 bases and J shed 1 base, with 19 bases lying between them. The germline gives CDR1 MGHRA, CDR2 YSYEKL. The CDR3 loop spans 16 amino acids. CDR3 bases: TGCGCCAGCATGGGTTTCGGGGTCCGTAGGAACACTGAAGCTTTCTTT. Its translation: CASMGFGVRRNTEAFF.

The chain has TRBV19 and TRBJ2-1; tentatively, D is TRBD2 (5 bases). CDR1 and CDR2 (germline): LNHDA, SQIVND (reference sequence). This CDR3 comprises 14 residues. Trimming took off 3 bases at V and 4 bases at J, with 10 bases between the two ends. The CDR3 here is CASSIPTGYNEQFF. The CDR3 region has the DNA TGTGCCAGTAGTATCCCCACGGGGTACAATGAGCAGTTCTTC.

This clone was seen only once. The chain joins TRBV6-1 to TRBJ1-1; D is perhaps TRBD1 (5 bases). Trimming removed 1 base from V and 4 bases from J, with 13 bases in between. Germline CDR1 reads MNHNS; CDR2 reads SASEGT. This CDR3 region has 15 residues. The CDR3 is CASSEERQSPTEAFF. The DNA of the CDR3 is TGTGCCAGCAGTGAAGAGAGACAGTCCCCCACTGAAGCTTTCTTT.

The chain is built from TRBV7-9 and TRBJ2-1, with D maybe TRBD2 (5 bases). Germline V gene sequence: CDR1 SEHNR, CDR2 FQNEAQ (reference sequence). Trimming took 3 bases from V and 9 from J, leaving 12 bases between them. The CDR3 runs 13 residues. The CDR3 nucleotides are TGTGCCAGCAGCTTCCAGGCCGGAGGTGAGCAGTTCTTC. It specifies CASSFQAGGEQFF. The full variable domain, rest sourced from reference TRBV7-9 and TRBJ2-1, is DTGVSQNPRHKITKRGQNVTFRCDPISEHNRLYWYRQTLGQGPEFLTYFQNEAQLEKSRLLSDRFSAERPKGSFSTLEIQRTEQGDSAMYLCASSFQAGGEQFFGPGTRLTVL.

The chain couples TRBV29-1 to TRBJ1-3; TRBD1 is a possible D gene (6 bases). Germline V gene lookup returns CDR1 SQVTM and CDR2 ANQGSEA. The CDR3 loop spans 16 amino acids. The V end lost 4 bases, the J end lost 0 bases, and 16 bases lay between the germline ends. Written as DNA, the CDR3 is TGCAGCGTTGTGACGGTCAGGGGACTCTCTGGAAACACCATATATTTT. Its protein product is CSVVTVRGLSGNTIYF.

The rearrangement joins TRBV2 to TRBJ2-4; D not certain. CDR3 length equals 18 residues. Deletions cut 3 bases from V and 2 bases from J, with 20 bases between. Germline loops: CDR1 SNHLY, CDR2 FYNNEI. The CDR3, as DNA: TGTGCCAGCAGTGATTTGGTGACCCTGGGTCTTACCAAAAACATTCAGTACTTC. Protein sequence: CASSDLVTLGLTKNIQYF.

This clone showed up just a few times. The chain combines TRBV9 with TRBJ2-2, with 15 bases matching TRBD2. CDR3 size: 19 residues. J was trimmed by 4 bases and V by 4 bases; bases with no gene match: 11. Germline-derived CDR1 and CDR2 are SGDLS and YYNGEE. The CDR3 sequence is CASSHWGLAGGEGTGELFF. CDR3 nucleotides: TGTGCCAGCAGCCACTGGGGACTAGCGGGGGGCGAGGGCACCGGGGAGCTGTTTTTT.

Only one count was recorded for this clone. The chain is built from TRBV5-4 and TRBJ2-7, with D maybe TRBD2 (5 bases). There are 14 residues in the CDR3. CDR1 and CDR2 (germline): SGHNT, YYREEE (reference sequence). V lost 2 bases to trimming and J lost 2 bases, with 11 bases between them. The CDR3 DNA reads TGTGCCAGCAGCTTAGAGGGAATTCCCTACGAGCAGTACTTC. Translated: CASSLEGIPYEQYF.

CDR3 DNA sequence: TGTGCCAGCGGCTACAGGTGGATGATCGAACTGTTTTTT. As protein: CASGYRWMIELFF. This chain links TRBV6-6 with TRBJ1-4, with D possibly matching TRBD1 (5 bases). This CDR3 has 13 residues. The V gene's germline CDR1 is MNHNY and CDR2 SVGAGI (reference sequence). The ends were cut back, 8 bases at V and 12 bases at J, with 19 bases in the middle.

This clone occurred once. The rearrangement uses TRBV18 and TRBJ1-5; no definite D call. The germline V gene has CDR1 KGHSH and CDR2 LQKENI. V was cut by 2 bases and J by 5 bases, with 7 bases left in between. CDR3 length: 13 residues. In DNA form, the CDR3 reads TGTGCCAGCTCACCAGGCCCCGATCAGCCCCAGCATTTT. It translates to CASSPGPDQPQHF.

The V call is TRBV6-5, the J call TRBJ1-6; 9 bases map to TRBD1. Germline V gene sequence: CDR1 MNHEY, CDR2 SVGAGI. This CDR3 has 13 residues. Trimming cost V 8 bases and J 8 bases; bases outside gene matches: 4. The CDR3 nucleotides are TGTGCCAGCTTGGACAGGGGCTATTCACCCCTCCACTTT. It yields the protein CASLDRGYSPLHF.

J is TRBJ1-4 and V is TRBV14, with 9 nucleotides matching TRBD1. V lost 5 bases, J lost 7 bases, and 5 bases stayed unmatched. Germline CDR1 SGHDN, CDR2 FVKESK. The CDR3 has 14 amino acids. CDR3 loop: CASSGQGSREKLFF. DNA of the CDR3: TGTGCCAGCAGCGGACAGGGGAGTCGTGAAAAACTGTTTTTT.

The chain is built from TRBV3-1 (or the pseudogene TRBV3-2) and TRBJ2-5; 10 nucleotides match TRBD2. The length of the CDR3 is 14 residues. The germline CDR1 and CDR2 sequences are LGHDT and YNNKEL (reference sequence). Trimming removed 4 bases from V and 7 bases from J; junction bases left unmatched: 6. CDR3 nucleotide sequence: TGTGCCAGCAGCCCCGGGACTAGCGATGGGACCCAGTACTTC. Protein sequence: CASSPGTSDGTQYF.

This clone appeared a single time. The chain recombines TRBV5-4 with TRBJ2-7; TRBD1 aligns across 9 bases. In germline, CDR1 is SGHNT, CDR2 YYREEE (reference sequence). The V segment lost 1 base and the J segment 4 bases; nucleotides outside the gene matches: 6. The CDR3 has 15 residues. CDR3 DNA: TGTGCCAGCAGCTTGAAGGAGACAGGGGGTTACGAGCAGTACTTC. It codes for CASSLKETGGYEQYF.

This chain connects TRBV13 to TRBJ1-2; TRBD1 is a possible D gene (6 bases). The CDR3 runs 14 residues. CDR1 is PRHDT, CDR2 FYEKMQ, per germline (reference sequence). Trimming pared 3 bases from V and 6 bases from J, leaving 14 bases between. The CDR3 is CASSFGQGKDGYTF. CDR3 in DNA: TGTGCCAGCAGCTTTGGTCAGGGGAAGGATGGCTACACCTTC.

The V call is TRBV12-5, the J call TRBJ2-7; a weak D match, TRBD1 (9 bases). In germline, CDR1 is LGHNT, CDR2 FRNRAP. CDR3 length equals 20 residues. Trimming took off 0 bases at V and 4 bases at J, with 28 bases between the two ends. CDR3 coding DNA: TGTGCTAGTGGTTTGGTACTTAGCGGGACAGGGACAGAGCCTTCTTACGAGCAGTACTTC. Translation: CASGLVLSGTGTEPSYEQYF.

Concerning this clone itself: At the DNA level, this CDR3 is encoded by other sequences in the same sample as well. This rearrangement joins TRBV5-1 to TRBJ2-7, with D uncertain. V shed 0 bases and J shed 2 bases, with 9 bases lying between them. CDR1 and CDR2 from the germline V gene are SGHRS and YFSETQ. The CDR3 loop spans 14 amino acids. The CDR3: CASSLEGPPYEQYF. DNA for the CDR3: TGCGCCAGCAGCTTGGAGGGTCCCCCCTACGAGCAGTACTTC. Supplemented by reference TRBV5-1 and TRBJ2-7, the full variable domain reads KAGVTQTPRYLIKTRGQQVTLSCSPISGHRSVSWYQQTPGQGLQFLFEYFSETQRNKGNFPGRFSGRQFSNSRSEMNVSTLELGDSALYLCASSLEGPPYEQYFGPGTRLTVT.

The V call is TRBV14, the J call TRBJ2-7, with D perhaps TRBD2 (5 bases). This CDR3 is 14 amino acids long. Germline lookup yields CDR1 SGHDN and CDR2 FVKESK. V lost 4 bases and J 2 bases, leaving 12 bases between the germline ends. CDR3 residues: CASSRSLAAYEQYF. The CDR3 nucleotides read TGTGCCAGCAGCCGATCCCTAGCTGCCTACGAGCAGTACTTC.

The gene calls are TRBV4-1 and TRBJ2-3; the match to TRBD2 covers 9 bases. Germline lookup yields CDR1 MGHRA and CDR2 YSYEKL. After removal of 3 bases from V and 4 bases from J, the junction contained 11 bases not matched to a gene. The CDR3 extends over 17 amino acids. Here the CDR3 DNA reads TGCGCCAGCAGCCAGCGGGAGGGGGGGGCCGGTGCAGATACGCAGTATTTT. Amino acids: CASSQREGGAGADTQYF.

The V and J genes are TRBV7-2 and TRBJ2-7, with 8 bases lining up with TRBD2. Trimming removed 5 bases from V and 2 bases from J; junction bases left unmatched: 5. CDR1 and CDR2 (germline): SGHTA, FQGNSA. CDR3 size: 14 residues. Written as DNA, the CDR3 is TGTGCCAGCAGCCCACGGGGGGGGCCCTACGAGCAGTACTTC. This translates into CASSPRGGPYEQYF. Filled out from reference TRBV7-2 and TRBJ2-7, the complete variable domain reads GAGVSQSPSNKVTEKGKDVELRCDPISGHTALYWYRQSLGQGLEFLIYFQGNSAPDKSGLPSDRFSAERTGGSVSTLTIQRTQQEDSAVYLCASSPRGGPYEQYFGPGTRLTVT.

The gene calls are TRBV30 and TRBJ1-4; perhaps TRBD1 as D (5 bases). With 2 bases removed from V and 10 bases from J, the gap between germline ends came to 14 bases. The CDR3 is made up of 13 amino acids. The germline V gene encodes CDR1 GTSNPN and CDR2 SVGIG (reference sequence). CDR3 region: CAWSNPGLGKLFF. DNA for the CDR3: TGTGCCTGGAGTAACCCGGGACTCGGAAAACTGTTTTTT. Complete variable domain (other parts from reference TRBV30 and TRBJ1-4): SQTIHQWPATLVQPVGSPLSLECTVEGTSNPNLYWYRQAAGRGLQLLFYSVGIGQISSEVPQNLSASRPQDRQFILSSKKLLLSDSGFYLCAWSNPGLGKLFFGSGTQLSVL.

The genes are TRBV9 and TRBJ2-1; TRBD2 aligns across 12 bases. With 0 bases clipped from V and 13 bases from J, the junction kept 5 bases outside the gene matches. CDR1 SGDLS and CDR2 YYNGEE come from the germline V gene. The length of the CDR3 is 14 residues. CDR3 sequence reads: CASSVEASGGAQFF. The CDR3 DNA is TGTGCCAGCAGCGTAGAGGCTAGCGGGGGGGCCCAGTTCTTC.

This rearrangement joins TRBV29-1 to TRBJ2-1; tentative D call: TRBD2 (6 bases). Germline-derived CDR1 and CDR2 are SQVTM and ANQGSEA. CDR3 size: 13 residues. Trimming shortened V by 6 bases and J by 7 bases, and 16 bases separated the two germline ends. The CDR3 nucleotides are TGCAGCGTGGAGGGATTTAATTGGAATGAGCAGTTCTTC. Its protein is CSVEGFNWNEQFF.